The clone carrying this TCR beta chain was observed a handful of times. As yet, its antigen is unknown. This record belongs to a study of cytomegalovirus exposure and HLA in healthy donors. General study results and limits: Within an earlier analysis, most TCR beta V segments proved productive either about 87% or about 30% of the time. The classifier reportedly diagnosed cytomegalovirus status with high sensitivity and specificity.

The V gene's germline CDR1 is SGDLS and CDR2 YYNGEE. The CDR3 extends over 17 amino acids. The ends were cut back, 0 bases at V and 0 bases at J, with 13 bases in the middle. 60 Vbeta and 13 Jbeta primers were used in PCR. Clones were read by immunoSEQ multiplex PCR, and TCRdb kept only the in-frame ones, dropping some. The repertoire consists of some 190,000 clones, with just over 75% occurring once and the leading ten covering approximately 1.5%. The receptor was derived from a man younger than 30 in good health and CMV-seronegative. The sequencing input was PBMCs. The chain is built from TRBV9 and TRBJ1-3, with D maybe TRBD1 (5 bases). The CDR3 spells CASSVGGTDFSGNTIYF. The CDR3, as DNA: TGTGCCAGCAGCGTAGGCGGGACGGATTTCTCTGGAAACACCATATATTTT.